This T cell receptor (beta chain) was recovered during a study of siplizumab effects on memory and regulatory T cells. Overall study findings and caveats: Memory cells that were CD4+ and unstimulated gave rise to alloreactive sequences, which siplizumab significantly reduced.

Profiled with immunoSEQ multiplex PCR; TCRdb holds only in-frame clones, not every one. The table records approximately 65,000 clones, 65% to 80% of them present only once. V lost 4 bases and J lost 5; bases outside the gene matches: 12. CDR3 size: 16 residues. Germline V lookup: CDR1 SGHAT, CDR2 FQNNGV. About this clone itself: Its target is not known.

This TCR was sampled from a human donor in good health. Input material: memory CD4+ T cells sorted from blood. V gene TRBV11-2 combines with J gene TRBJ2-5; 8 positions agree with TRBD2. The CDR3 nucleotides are TGTGCCAGCAGCTCCTATGGCGGGGGGCCGGGGGAGACCCAGTACTTC. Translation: CASSSYGGGPGETQYF.